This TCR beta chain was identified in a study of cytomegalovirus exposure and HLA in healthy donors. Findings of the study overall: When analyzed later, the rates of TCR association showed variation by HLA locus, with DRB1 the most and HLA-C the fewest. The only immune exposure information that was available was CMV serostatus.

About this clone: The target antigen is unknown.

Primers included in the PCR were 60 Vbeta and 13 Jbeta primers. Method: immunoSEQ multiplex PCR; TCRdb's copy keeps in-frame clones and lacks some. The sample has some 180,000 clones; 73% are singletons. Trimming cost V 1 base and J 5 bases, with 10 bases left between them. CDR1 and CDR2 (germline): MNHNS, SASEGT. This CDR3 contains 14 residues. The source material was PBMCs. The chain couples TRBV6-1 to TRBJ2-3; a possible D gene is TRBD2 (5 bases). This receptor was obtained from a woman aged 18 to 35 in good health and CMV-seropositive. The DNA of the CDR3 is TGTGCCAGCAGTGAAGTGTTTGAGGGAGATACGCAGTATTTT. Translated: CASSEVFEGDTQYF.